The 23 T cell receptor beta chains below were found in one sample sequenced in a study of identical twins (dated by TCRdb to 2016 to 2018). Receptor libraries were prepared by 5' RACE. Sequencing instrument: Illumina HiSeq 2000. TCRdb handled the public reads itself, with Q25 trimming in fastp and clone calling in MiXCR, and kept productive beta chains. Merged by CDR3 protein, the rows form single entries marked with the most common genes and DNA. A total of around 480,000 distinct CDR3 sequences appear in this sample, 13% to 15% of them only once. The top ten clonotypes cover around 0.98% of the sample. This sample was shared with a second study, whose subject was yellow fever vaccine responses in identical twins.

The material sequenced was CD4+ T cells sorted from blood. Source of these receptors: a woman under 30 in good health.

This clonotype has a handful of counts. The chain employs TRBV20-1 and TRBJ2-3; 7 bases line up with TRBD2. The germline gives CDR1 DFQATT, CDR2 SNEGSKA (reference sequence). The CDR3 covers 15 residues. J was trimmed by 2 bases and V by 5 bases; bases with no gene match: 10. The CDR3 nucleotides are TGCAGTGCTTGCGGCTCTAGCGGCAACACAGATACGCAGTATTTT. Amino acids: CSACGSSGNTDTQYF.

This rearrangement joins TRBV12-3 or TRBV12-4 to TRBJ2-7; 7 bases line up with TRBD2. The length of the CDR3 is 16 residues. Trimming cost V 6 bases and J 5 bases; bases outside gene matches: 16. CDR3 in DNA: TGTGCCAGCAGACTACGGGCGGGAGTCCTGTCCCACGAGCAGTACTTC. Translated: CASRLRAGVLSHEQYF.

This chain links TRBV5-1 with TRBJ2-1, with 15 bases that match TRBD2. After removal of 2 bases from V and 7 bases from J, the junction contained 10 bases not matched to a gene. The length of the CDR3 is 18 residues. CDR1 and CDR2 (germline): SGHRS, YFSETQ. DNA for the CDR3: TGCGCCAGCAGCTTCAGGACTAGCGGGGGGGCAGGGAGGAATGAGCAGTTCTTC. Protein: CASSFRTSGGAGRNEQFF. Based on the CDR3 plus reference TRBV5-1 and TRBJ2-1, the full variable domain is KAGVTQTPRYLIKTRGQQVTLSCSPISGHRSVSWYQQTPGQGLQFLFEYFSETQRNKGNFPGRFSGRQFSNSRSEMNVSTLELGDSALYLCASSFRTSGGAGRNEQFFGPGTRLTVL.

This clonotype was seen repeatedly, ten times or more. This chain joins TRBV6-2 or TRBV6-3 and TRBJ2-1; 14 nucleotides agree with TRBD2. V dropped 1 base and J dropped 4; count of bases not matched to a gene: 9. Germline V gives CDR1 MNHEY, CDR2 SVGEGT. CDR3 length: 19 amino acids. The CDR3 DNA is TGTGCCAGCAGTTACTACGCCGGGACTAGCGGGAGAGGTTACAATGAGCAGTTCTTC. This sequence encodes CASSYYAGTSGRGYNEQFF.

The chain links TRBV7-9 to TRBJ2-1; no firm D call. The germline V and J ends were trimmed by 5 bases and 6 bases, with 11 bases remaining between them. The length of the CDR3 is 13 residues. Germline V gene data show CDR1 as SEHNR and CDR2 as FQNEAQ (reference sequence). CDR3 DNA: TGTGCCAGCAGCCCGCGTCTTTTCAATGAGCAGTTCTTC. Translating gives CASSPRLFNEQFF.

The chain joins TRBV30 to TRBJ2-1; 8 bases line up with TRBD1. V gave up 5 bases and J gave up 5 bases; unmatched junction bases: 8. This CDR3 region has 14 residues. The germline V gene has CDR1 GTSNPN and CDR2 SVGIG (reference sequence). The CDR3 nucleotides read TGTGCCTGGGGGACAGGAGGGTTCAACAATGAGCAGTTCTTC. Its protein product is CAWGTGGFNNEQFF.

This clonotype showed up just a few times. The chain joins TRBV5-1 to TRBJ2-5, with D possibly matching TRBD2 (5 bases). V was cut by 4 bases and J by 5 bases, with 12 bases left in between. The CDR3 sequence is 13 residues long. Germline CDR1 SGHRS, CDR2 YFSETQ. Here the CDR3 reads CASSTPGKETQYF. CDR3 coding DNA: TGCGCCAGCAGCACCCCCGGGAAGGAGACCCAGTACTTC.

V is TRBV7-2 and J is TRBJ2-1; 9 nucleotides agree with TRBD2. J gave up 9 bases and V 8 bases, and 14 bases lay outside the gene matches. The CDR3 is 15 amino acids. Germline CDR1 and CDR2: SGHTA and FQGNSA. CDR3 sequence: CASQASGVAGVEQFF. DNA for the CDR3: TGTGCCAGCCAAGCCTCGGGGGTAGCGGGAGTTGAGCAGTTCTTC.

This clonotype was seen only a few times. V gene TRBV27 combines with J gene TRBJ1-3; 8 nucleotides align to TRBD1. This CDR3 region has 13 residues. V was clipped by 6 bases and J by 4 bases; unmatched bases: 2. Germline loops: CDR1 MNHEY, CDR2 SMNVEV (reference sequence). The chain's CDR3 is CASSWDRGNTIYF. CDR3 DNA: TGTGCCAGCAGCTGGGACAGGGGAAACACCATATATTTT.

This clonotype turned up a few times. V usage is TRBV20-1 and J usage is TRBJ2-5; D call uncertain. Germline V gene data show CDR1 as DFQATT and CDR2 as SNEGSKA (reference sequence). Trimming removed 6 bases from V and 5 bases from J, with 19 bases in between. The length of the CDR3 is 14 residues. The CDR3 loop reads CSATTRKVGETQYF. The DNA of the CDR3 is TGCAGTGCAACTACACGGAAGGTTGGGGAGACCCAGTACTTC.

In the case of this clonotype: Without the conserved terminal phenylalanine or tryptophan, this CDR3 likely stems from a read error. No DNA is shown, since the ends of the CDR3 on it are uncertain; the CDR3 is the one TCRdb lists. The chain's CDR3 is CASSSVAGGLTV. J is TRBJ2-1 and V is TRBV6-2 or TRBV6-3; TRBD2 is the table's D call and was not checked against the DNA. Germline lookup yields CDR1 MNHEY and CDR2 SVGEGT. The CDR3 region is 12 residues in length, termini included.

In its sample, this clonotype was seen many times. This sequence joins TRBV5-6 and TRBJ1-3; tentatively, D is TRBD1 (5 bases). V lost 2 bases, J lost 4 bases, and 22 bases lay in between. The length of the CDR3 is 18 residues. Germline lookup yields CDR1 SGHDT and CDR2 YYEEEE. The CDR3 DNA reads as TGTGCCAGCAGCTTTCAGAAGATCGGGGGTGGCAGAGGAAACACCATATATTTT. Its translation: CASSFQKIGGGRGNTIYF.

This clonotype was observed a handful of times. The chain combines TRBV2 with TRBJ1-5, with TRBD1 identical over 9 bases. V shed 6 bases and J 7 bases; nucleotides not matched to a gene: 4. The germline V gene encodes CDR1 SNHLY and CDR2 FYNNEI. This CDR3 spans 13 amino acids. CDR3: CASRGTGQQPQHF. The CDR3 nucleotides are TGTGCCAGCAGGGGGACAGGGCAACAGCCCCAGCATTTT.

This clonotype showed up just a few times. The rearrangement uses TRBV30 and TRBJ2-7; D gene unclear. The germline CDR1 and CDR2 sequences are GTSNPN and SVGIG (reference sequence). V was clipped by 0 bases and J by 0 bases, with 9 bases between them. The CDR3 extends over 14 amino acids. The CDR3 sequence: CAWSVGPNSYEQYF. CDR3 nucleotides: TGTGCCTGGAGTGTAGGGCCCAACTCCTACGAGCAGTACTTC.

This chain uses TRBV6-5 with TRBJ2-5, with D possibly called TRBD1 or TRBD2 (5 bases each). The CDR3 sequence is 16 residues long. Deletions cut 2 bases from V and 5 bases from J, with 18 bases between. Germline CDR1 and CDR2: MNHEY and SVGAGI. The chain's CDR3 is CASSYLTGLPHETQYF. The CDR3 nucleotides are TGTGCCAGCAGTTACCTTACAGGACTCCCCCACGAGACCCAGTACTTC.

This clonotype has ten or more counts. The rearrangement links TRBV4-2 to TRBJ1-1; 7 bases fit TRBD1. CDR1 is LGHNA and CDR2 is YNFKEQ in the germline V gene. V trimming: 4 bases; J trimming: 2 bases; junction bases outside the gene matches: 7. CDR3 length: 15 residues. CDR3 nucleotide sequence: TGTGCCAGCAGCCCCTTGGGACAGCTTAACACTGAAGCTTTCTTT. Its protein product is CASSPLGQLNTEAFF.

The chain joins TRBV20-1 to TRBJ1-5; possibly TRBD1 for D (6 bases). With 5 bases removed from V and 1 base from J, the gap between germline ends came to 15 bases. The CDR3 is 15 amino acids. Germline CDR1 reads DFQATT; CDR2 reads SNEGSKA (reference sequence). This chain's CDR3 is CSAATGQISNQPQHF. Here the CDR3 DNA reads TGCAGTGCTGCCACTGGACAGATCAGCAATCAGCCCCAGCATTTT.

V usage is TRBV5-6 and J usage is TRBJ2-7; D is uncertain. Germline CDR1 reads SGHDT; CDR2 reads YYEEEE. Trimming removed 1 base at V and 4 bases at J, with 3 bases between. This CDR3 is 11 amino acids long. The CDR3 DNA sequence: TGTGCCAGCAGCTTGTGGTACGAGCAGTACTTC. This translates into CASSLWYEQYF.

The chain recombines TRBV20-1 with TRBJ2-4; no definite D call. The germline V and J ends were trimmed by 3 bases and 4 bases, with 10 bases remaining between them. Germline CDR1 DFQATT, CDR2 SNEGSKA (reference sequence). The CDR3 runs to 13 residues. Here the CDR3 reads CSARPDRKNIQYF. In nucleotides, the CDR3 is TGCAGTGCTAGGCCGGATAGGAAAAACATTCAGTACTTC.

This clonotype has a count of ten or more. V usage is TRBV7-8 and J usage is TRBJ2-7; 8 bases are a match to TRBD1. The germline V gene has CDR1 SGHVS and CDR2 FQNEAQ. The length of the CDR3 is 15 residues. J was trimmed by 6 bases and V by 4 bases; bases with no gene match: 11. CDR3 DNA: TGTGCCAGCAGCTCTTCCGAGACAGGGGTATTCGAGCAGTACTTC. It encodes CASSSSETGVFEQYF.

The V call is TRBV11-2, the J call TRBJ2-7; 8 bases match TRBD1. The ends lost 7 bases at V and 5 bases at J; junction bases unmatched: 10. From germline, CDR1 is SGHAT and CDR2 FQNNGV. This CDR3 has 14 amino acids. DNA for the CDR3: TGTGCCAGCATCGACACGGGACAGGCACACGAGCAGTACTTC. Protein sequence: CASIDTGQAHEQYF.

This clonotype has a handful of counts. V usage is TRBV12-3 or TRBV12-4 and J usage is TRBJ2-5; TRBD1 agrees at 8 bases. This CDR3 has 16 residues. With 4 bases clipped from V and 2 bases from J, the junction kept 9 bases outside the gene matches. CDR3 in amino acids: CASSSPPRTGQETQYF. In DNA, the CDR3 is TGTGCCAGCAGTTCCCCCCCTCGGACAGGGCAAGAGACCCAGTACTTC.

The table lists this clonotype with a few counts. The chain links TRBV29-1 to TRBJ1-1; 12 bases are a match to TRBD1. This CDR3 comprises 12 residues. Germline values: CDR1 SQVTM, CDR2 ANQGSEA. Unmatched junction bases numbered 4, after V lost 2 bases and J lost 12 bases. CDR3 amino acids: CSVELGQGASFF. The CDR3 coding sequence is TGCAGCGTTGAATTGGGACAGGGGGCGTCTTTCTTT.